The 8 T cell receptor beta chains reported below all come from one sample, sequenced in a study of blood T cell repertoires in COVID-19. Clones were read by immunoSEQ multiplex PCR, and TCRdb kept only the in-frame ones, dropping some. The table includes about 160,000 clones, around 84% detected once. Sequenced input: PBMCs or T cells enriched from blood (not recorded which). The receptors come from a woman in her forties or fifties who had recovered from COVID-19.

V is TRBV6-5 and J is TRBJ2-1; D is unclear. This CDR3 has 13 amino acids. V gave up 0 bases and J gave up 3 bases, with 3 bases separating them. Looked up from germline, CDR1 is MNHEY and CDR2 is SVGAGI. The CDR3 loop is CASSYSSYNEQFF. In DNA form, the CDR3 reads TGTGCCAGCAGTTACTCGAGCTACAATGAGCAGTTCTTC.

This chain links TRBV27 with TRBJ2-7; 7 nucleotides line up with TRBD1. The V and J ends lost 4 bases and 3 bases, in that order; junction bases with no gene match: 6. Germline V gene data show CDR1 as MNHEY and CDR2 as SMNVEV (reference sequence). This CDR3 region has 14 residues. The CDR3 is CASSSRTGYYEQYF. DNA for the CDR3: TGTGCCAGCAGTTCGAGGACAGGATACTACGAGCAGTACTTC.

This chain uses TRBV7-2 with TRBJ1-1; D ambiguous. Trimming stripped 4 bases from V and 3 bases from J, with 6 bases between. The length of the CDR3 is 12 residues. Germline V gene data show CDR1 as SGHTA and CDR2 as FQGNSA. The CDR3 sequence is CASSSYYTEAFF. CDR3 in DNA: TGTGCCAGCAGCTCGTATTACACTGAAGCTTTCTTT. Looking up the rest from reference TRBV7-2 and TRBJ1-1 gives the full variable domain: GAGVSQSPSNKVTEKGKDVELRCDPISGHTALYWYRQSLGQGLEFLIYFQGNSAPDKSGLPSDRFSAERTGGSVSTLTIQRTQQEDSAVYLCASSSYYTEAFFGQGTRLTVV.

The gene calls are TRBV6-1 and TRBJ2-5; 11 bases align to TRBD2. CDR3 size: 16 residues. With V trimmed by 1 base and J by 3 bases, 4 bases remained unmatched. CDR1 is MNHNS and CDR2 is SASEGT in the germline V gene. The CDR3 region is CASSEGGLAGKETQYF. Written as DNA, the CDR3 is TGTGCCAGCAGTGAAGGTGGACTAGCGGGTAAAGAGACCCAGTACTTC.

The V and J genes are TRBV3-1 (or the pseudogene TRBV3-2) and TRBJ1-1; D possibly corresponds to TRBD1 (6 bases). Deletions cut 0 bases from V and 4 bases from J, with 12 bases between. In germline, CDR1 is LGHDT, CDR2 YNNKEL (reference sequence). This CDR3 has 15 amino acids. Here the CDR3 DNA reads TGTGCCAGCAGCCAAGATACCAGGGGCTTCACTGAAGCTTTCTTT. It yields the protein CASSQDTRGFTEAFF.

This chain links TRBV2 with TRBJ1-1; D remains ambiguous. The germline CDR1 and CDR2 sequences are SNHLY and FYNNEI. The V end lost 7 bases, the J end lost 1 base, and 4 bases lay between the germline ends. The CDR3 is made up of 11 amino acids. In DNA, the CDR3 is TGTGCCAGCACAGGGAACACTGAAGCTTTCTTT. It translates to CASTGNTEAFF.

The chain couples TRBV6-1 to TRBJ1-1; tentative D call: TRBD1 (6 bases). This CDR3 is built from 14 residues. CDR1 and CDR2 from the germline V gene are MNHNS and SASEGT. V lost 3 bases and J lost 3, with 11 bases in between. CDR3 nucleotide sequence: TGTGCCAGCAGTGACAGGACAGCCTACACTGAAGCTTTCTTT. As protein: CASSDRTAYTEAFF.

The V call is TRBV6-2 or TRBV6-3, the J call TRBJ2-3, with D maybe TRBD2 (7 bases). V shed 2 bases and J shed 3 bases, with 18 bases lying between them. Per germline, CDR1 MNHEY and CDR2 SVGEGT. The CDR3 length is 17 residues. CDR3 loop: CASSYRGGRRSTDTQYF. Written as DNA, the CDR3 is TGTGCCAGCAGTTACAGGGGGGGCCGCCGTTCAACAGATACGCAGTATTTT.